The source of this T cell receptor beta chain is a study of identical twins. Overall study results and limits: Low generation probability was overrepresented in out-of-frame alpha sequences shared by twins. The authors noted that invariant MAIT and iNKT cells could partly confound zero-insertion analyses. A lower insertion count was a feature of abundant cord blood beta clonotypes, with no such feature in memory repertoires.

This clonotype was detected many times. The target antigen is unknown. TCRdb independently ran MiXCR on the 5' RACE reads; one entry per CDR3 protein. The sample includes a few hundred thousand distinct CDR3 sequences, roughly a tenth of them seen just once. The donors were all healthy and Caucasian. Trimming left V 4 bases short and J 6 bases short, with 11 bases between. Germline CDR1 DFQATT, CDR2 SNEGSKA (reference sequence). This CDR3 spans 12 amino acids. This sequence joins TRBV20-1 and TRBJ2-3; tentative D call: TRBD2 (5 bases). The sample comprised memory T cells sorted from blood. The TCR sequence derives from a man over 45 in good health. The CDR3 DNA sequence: TGCAGTGCTAACCCGACGGGGGATACGCAGTATTTT. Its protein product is CSANPTGDTQYF.